Following are 27 T cell receptor beta chains from one sample sequenced in a study of cytomegalovirus exposure and HLA in healthy donors. Vbeta (60) and Jbeta (13) primers were used in the PCR. The data were produced by immunoSEQ multiplex PCR, yet TCRdb's version contains in-frame clones alone and is incomplete. The specimen's table records over 100,000 clones. The source material was PBMCs. These receptors came from a man aged 40-49 years in good health and CMV-seropositive.

The gene calls are TRBV5-1 and TRBJ2-5, with a weak D call TRBD1 (8 bases). The germline V gene has CDR1 SGHRS and CDR2 YFSETQ. CDR3 length equals 14 residues. Deletions cut 1 base from V and 7 bases from J, with 14 bases between. The CDR3 reads CASSLRTGGGTQYF. CDR3 sequence (DNA): TGCGCCAGCAGCTTGAGAACAGGGGGGGGGACCCAGTACTTC.

This rearrangement joins TRBV2 to TRBJ2-2; tentative D call: TRBD2 (6 bases). This CDR3 spans 18 amino acids. Germline values: CDR1 SNHLY, CDR2 FYNNEI. Trimming removed 6 bases at V and 2 bases at J, with 22 bases between. CDR3 in amino acids: CASRARMVHGLNTGELFF. CDR3 in DNA: TGTGCCAGCAGGGCTCGGATGGTCCACGGACTAAACACCGGGGAGCTGTTTTTT.

The CDR3 bases are TGTGCCAGCAGCTTACAGGGCGGGAGGGACTATCGGAATGAGCAGTTCTTC. This sequence encodes CASSLQGGRDYRNEQFF. V is TRBV7-2 and J is TRBJ2-1; 9 nucleotides align to TRBD2. The V gene end was trimmed by 2 bases and the J gene end by 7 bases; junction bases not matched to a gene: 12. CDR1 and CDR2 from the germline V gene are SGHTA and FQGNSA. The length of the CDR3 is 17 residues.

In nucleotides, the CDR3 is TGCGCCAGCAGCCAAGAAGGGGCGGGACTGGGCCTCAATGAGCAGTTCTTC. This sequence encodes CASSQEGAGLGLNEQFF. This rearrangement joins TRBV4-1 to TRBJ2-1, with a possible D match to TRBD2 (6 bases). The V gene's germline CDR1 is MGHRA and CDR2 YSYEKL. The CDR3 contains 17 residues. Trimming stripped 0 bases from V and 6 bases from J, with 18 bases between.

This chain joins TRBV19 and TRBJ2-1; D might be TRBD2 (5 bases). CDR1 and CDR2 (germline): LNHDA, SQIVND (reference sequence). This CDR3 has 17 residues. The V and J ends lost 10 bases and 0 bases respectively, with 22 bases between them. As DNA, the CDR3 is TGTGCCACAGAGAGGGCTTTCGGGCCAAGCTCCTACAATGAGCAGTTCTTC. It encodes CATERAFGPSSYNEQFF.

The chain employs TRBV6-6 and TRBJ1-2, with TRBD1 identical over 7 bases. The CDR3 sequence is 13 residues long. The J segment lost 4 bases and the V segment lost 8 bases, leaving 7 bases of the junction unmatched. Germline-derived CDR1 and CDR2 are MNHNY and SVGAGI (reference sequence). CDR3 in amino acids: CASHHRDSYGYTF. CDR3 in DNA: TGTGCCAGCCACCACCGGGACAGCTATGGCTACACCTTC.

The V and J genes are TRBV6-6 and TRBJ2-7; D unresolved. Per germline, CDR1 MNHNY and CDR2 SVGAGI (reference sequence). V lost 2 bases, J lost 6 bases, and 17 bases lay in between. CDR3 size: 15 residues. This chain's CDR3 is CASSYRMNYYSEQYF. As DNA, the CDR3 is TGTGCCAGCAGTTACCGCATGAACTACTACTCCGAGCAGTACTTC.

The chain carries TRBV25-1 and TRBJ2-1, with 9 positions matching TRBD2. The junction had 6 bases not matched to a gene; V was cut back by 1 base and J by 2 bases. The CDR3 extends over 17 amino acids. Germline V gene sequence: CDR1 MGHDK, CDR2 SYGVNS. The CDR3 is CASSELGLAGTYNEQFF. The DNA for the CDR3 is TGTGCCAGCAGTGAATTGGGGCTAGCGGGGACCTACAATGAGCAGTTCTTC. The whole variable domain, filled in from reference TRBV25-1 and TRBJ2-1, reads EADIYQTPRYLVIGTGKKITLECSQTMGHDKMYWYQQDPGMELHLIHYSYGVNSTEKGDLSSESTVSRIRTEHFPLTLESARPSHTSQYLCASSELGLAGTYNEQFFGPGTRLTVL.

V and J are TRBV19 and TRBJ2-1, with a possible D match to TRBD1 (5 bases). The V gene's germline CDR1 is LNHDA and CDR2 SQIVND (reference sequence). V was cut by 1 base and J by 9 bases, with 16 bases left in between. CDR3 length: 15 residues. The CDR3 loop reads CASSIALLTATEQFF. DNA for the CDR3: TGTGCCAGTAGTATAGCCCTTTTGACAGCGACTGAGCAGTTCTTC.

The chain links TRBV6-5 to TRBJ2-7; possibly TRBD2 for D (5 bases). Between the trimmed V and J ends, which lost 10 bases and 0 bases, there was a span of 10 bases. The germline CDR1 and CDR2 sequences are MNHEY and SVGAGI. The CDR3 runs to 12 residues. Here the CDR3 reads CATRDRSYEQYF. DNA for the CDR3: TGTGCCACCCGGGATCGCTCCTACGAGCAGTACTTC.

The rearrangement uses TRBV9 and TRBJ1-4, with TRBD1 identical over 8 bases. The junction had 6 bases not matched to a gene; V was cut back by 2 bases and J by 6 bases. This CDR3 contains 15 residues. Germline loops: CDR1 SGDLS, CDR2 YYNGEE. The CDR3 reads CASSVGQGGYEKLFF. In DNA, the CDR3 is TGTGCCAGCAGCGTCGGACAGGGAGGGTATGAAAAACTGTTTTTT.

The chain has TRBV28 and TRBJ2-7; 7 bases are shared with TRBD2. The ends lost 4 bases at V and 3 bases at J; junction bases unmatched: 9. CDR3 length equals 15 residues. Per germline, CDR1 MDHEN and CDR2 SYDVKM. The CDR3 protein is CASSSGGDSSYEQYF. The CDR3, as DNA: TGTGCCAGCAGTTCGGGGGGAGACTCAAGCTACGAGCAGTACTTC.

V and J are TRBV18 and TRBJ2-2, with 10 bases fitting TRBD2. CDR1 and CDR2 from the germline V gene are KGHSH and LQKENI. The CDR3 runs to 17 residues. V trimming: 6 bases; J trimming: 0 bases; junction bases outside the gene matches: 7. The CDR3 sequence is CASSPIGTSANTGELFF. CDR3 sequence (DNA): TGTGCCAGCTCGCCCATCGGGACTAGCGCGAACACCGGGGAGCTGTTTTTT.

The rearrangement uses TRBV13 and TRBJ1-1, with 7 positions matching TRBD1. CDR1 and CDR2 (germline): PRHDT, FYEKMQ (reference sequence). V lost 5 bases, J lost 0 bases, and 3 bases stayed unmatched. The CDR3 is 14 amino acids. The CDR3 is CASSQGQLNTEAFF. CDR3 DNA: TGTGCCAGCAGCCAGGGACAGTTGAACACTGAAGCTTTCTTT.

This CDR3 reads CASSFGAEAWTPYGYTF. The CDR3, as DNA: TGTGCCAGCAGTTTTGGGGCTGAGGCCTGGACCCCCTATGGCTACACCTTC. This sequence joins TRBV27 and TRBJ1-2; a weak D match, TRBD1 (5 bases). Germline assignment: CDR1 MNHEY and CDR2 SMNVEV (reference sequence). CDR3 size: 17 residues. V was shortened by 3 bases and J by 4 bases, with 21 bases between the two germline ends.

The chain uses TRBV13 and TRBJ2-5; 16 bases match TRBD2. The CDR3 has 18 amino acids. V dropped 5 bases and J dropped 1; count of bases not matched to a gene: 7. Germline V lookup: CDR1 PRHDT, CDR2 FYEKMQ (reference sequence). In DNA form, the CDR3 reads TGTGCCAGCAGCGTCGGGACTAGCGGGAGGGCTGCCCAAGAGACCCAGTACTTC. Amino acid sequence: CASSVGTSGRAAQETQYF.

The rearrangement joins TRBV29-1 to TRBJ1-4; D is unresolved. Germline values: CDR1 SQVTM, CDR2 ANQGSEA. The germline V and J ends were trimmed by 6 bases and 10 bases, with 15 bases remaining between them. The CDR3 length is 12 residues. The CDR3 sequence is CSVGPPEGKLFF. CDR3 coding DNA: TGCAGCGTAGGACCGCCGGAGGGAAAACTGTTTTTT. Variable domain in full (rest from reference TRBV29-1 and TRBJ1-4): SAVISQKPSRDICQRGTSLTIQCQVDSQVTMMFWYRQQPGQSLTLIATANQGSEATYESGFVIDKFPISRPNLTFSTLTVSNMSPEDSSIYLCSVGPPEGKLFFGSGTQLSVL.

The J gene is TRBJ2-5, the V gene TRBV7-2; the D gene is possibly TRBD2 (5 bases). The CDR3 consists of 12 residues. V gave up 1 base and J gave up 11 bases, with 11 bases separating them. CDR1 SGHTA and CDR2 FQGNSA come from the germline V gene. CDR3 amino acids: CASSLGLGEQYF. DNA of the CDR3: TGTGCCAGCAGCTTAGGGCTCGGGGAGCAGTACTTC.

The rearrangement links TRBV5-1 to TRBJ2-7; TRBD1 agrees at 9 bases. Germline V CDR1 and CDR2: SGHRS, YFSETQ. The ends lost 4 bases at V and 4 bases at J; junction bases unmatched: 9. The CDR3 contains 15 residues. For the CDR3, the DNA is TGCGCCAGCAGCCCACGAACAGGGGGCGGGTACGAGCAGTACTTC. This gives the protein CASSPRTGGGYEQYF.

The DNA for the CDR3 is TGTGCCAGCAGCTTAAGACAGGGCCCCACAGATACGCAGTATTTT. As protein: CASSLRQGPTDTQYF. This chain uses TRBV7-3 with TRBJ2-3; 7 positions agree with TRBD1. V shed 1 base and J 2 bases; nucleotides not matched to a gene: 3. This CDR3 contains 15 residues. Germline V lookup: CDR1 SGHTA, CDR2 FQGTGA.

The J gene is TRBJ2-1, the V gene TRBV11-2, with D perhaps TRBD2 (5 bases). The germline CDR1 and CDR2 sequences are SGHAT and FQNNGV. This CDR3 spans 19 amino acids. Deletions cut 5 bases from V and 0 bases from J, with 23 bases between. The CDR3 is CASSNSEGSQLSSYNEQFF. The CDR3, as DNA: TGTGCCAGCAGCAACAGTGAGGGTAGCCAGCTAAGCTCCTACAATGAGCAGTTCTTC.

The rearrangement uses TRBV5-6 and TRBJ1-2, with 7 nucleotides matching TRBD1. The CDR3 is 14 residues long. V shed 4 bases and J 4 bases; nucleotides not matched to a gene: 7. CDR1 and CDR2 from the germline V gene are SGHDT and YYEEEE. The CDR3 protein is CASSASRDSYGYTF. For the CDR3, the DNA is TGTGCCAGCAGCGCTTCTCGGGACAGCTATGGCTACACCTTC.

This chain connects TRBV9 to TRBJ1-3; possibly TRBD1 for D (5 bases). CDR3 length: 21 amino acids. Looked up from germline, CDR1 is SGDLS and CDR2 is YYNGEE. Trimming pared 7 bases from V and 4 bases from J, leaving 36 bases between. In DNA form, the CDR3 reads TGTGCCAGCTTCTTAAGACCCCTCTACGGGGGTCGCGCAAACCGGGGAAACACCATATATTTT. As protein: CASFLRPLYGGRANRGNTIYF.

This chain joins TRBV28 and TRBJ2-3; TRBD2 aligns across 10 bases. V lost 2 bases to trimming and J lost 2 bases; unmatched junction nucleotides: 7. CDR3 length equals 17 residues. Looked up from germline, CDR1 is MDHEN and CDR2 is SYDVKM. In DNA, the CDR3 is TGTGCCAGCAGTTTAAGGACTAGCGGTTCCTACACAGATACGCAGTATTTT. This encodes CASSLRTSGSYTDTQYF.

The chain has TRBV7-2 and TRBJ2-3; 7 bases line up with TRBD2. Losses at the gene ends were 7 bases for V and 2 bases for J; bases not matched to a gene: 6. The germline CDR1 and CDR2 sequences are SGHTA and FQGNSA. The CDR3 loop spans 14 amino acids. The CDR3 DNA reads as TGTGCCAGCACCATAGCGGGCTACACAGATACGCAGTATTTT. Amino acids: CASTIAGYTDTQYF.

The CDR3 coding sequence is TGTGCCAGTCAAGCGCGGGTTATAGCCAAAAACATTCAGTACTTC. It encodes CASQARVIAKNIQYF. This chain uses TRBV28 with TRBJ2-4; TRBD2 is a possible D gene (5 bases). With 9 bases removed from V and 0 bases from J, the gap between germline ends came to 15 bases. This CDR3 region has 15 residues. Germline CDR1 MDHEN, CDR2 SYDVKM. Combining the CDR3 with reference TRBV28 and TRBJ2-4 gives the whole variable domain DVKVTQSSRYLVKRTGEKVFLECVQDMDHENMFWYRQDPGLGLRLIYFSYDVKMKEKGDIPEGYSVSREKKERFSLILESASTNQTSMYLCASQARVIAKNIQYFGAGTRLSVL.

On this clone: This CDR3 is missing its conserved last phenylalanine or tryptophan, likely due to a read error. The chain has TRBV5-1 and TRBJ1-2; TRBD1 agrees at 9 bases. Germline CDR1 is SGHRS and CDR2 is YFSETQ. J lost 8 bases, V lost 3 bases, and 26 bases had no gene match. The CDR3 loop spans 20 amino acids. The CDR3 loop reads CASSSPQSPGQGSMKIGYTL. CDR3 sequence (DNA): TGCGCCAGCAGCTCGCCGCAGTCCCCGGGACAGGGCTCTATGAAAATCGGCTACACCCTC.